The table lists the clone carrying this T cell receptor (beta chain) with a few counts. This specimen belongs to a study of blood T cells in healthy people across ages. The trim removed 4 bases at V and 3 bases at J, leaving 6 bases unmatched. The CDR3 runs to 15 residues. Germline V gene sequence: CDR1 SGHAT, CDR2 FQNNGV. Primers used in a second PCR of about 7 to 12 cycles were a sample-barcoded 5' primer and a J-beta primer mix. TCRdb itself ran the 5' RACE reads through MiXCR, one entry per CDR3 protein. The sample consists of over 1,500,000 distinct CDR3 sequences, 35% to 50% of them appearing once.

The chain combines TRBV11-2 with TRBJ2-1, with 7 bases lining up with TRBD1. The sequencing input was blood. The receptor was derived from a human donor in good health. CDR3: CASSSGQYGYNEQFF. For the CDR3, the DNA is TGTGCCAGCAGCTCGGGACAGTACGGCTACAATGAGCAGTTCTTC.